This TCR beta chain originates from a study of blood T cell repertoires in COVID-19. Study-wide background: Acute and convalescent COVID-19 specimens originated in the United States, Italy and Spain.

In the study's own analysis: Reference gene primers were amplified, and this amplification served to estimate nucleated cell counts. Produced via immunoSEQ multiplex PCR; TCRdb's table is partial and in-frame only. Clone size and the V and J calls come from that table; the DNA yielded D and trimming. The data hold 150,000 to 200,000 clones, with around 90% observed a single time. Living in 24 US areas, the participants were between roughly 18 and 90 years of age. Recovered Cohort 3 donors showed two negative PCRs, clearance, or symptom resolution. The sample comprised PBMCs or T cells enriched from blood (not recorded which). This clonotype was sampled from a woman in her twenties or thirties who had recovered from COVID-19.

Here the CDR3 reads CSAPGRYGYTF. CDR3 DNA sequence: TGCAGTGCGCCGGGTCGCTATGGCTACACCTTC. This chain joins TRBV20-1 and TRBJ1-2; D not certain. CDR3 length: 11 amino acids. Trimming left V 6 bases short and J 4 bases short, with 9 bases between. Germline-derived CDR1 and CDR2 are DFQATT and SNEGSKA (reference sequence).